A single sample gave rise to the 24 T cell receptor beta chains below, sequenced in a study of T cell responses to AZD1222 COVID-19 vaccine listed by TCRdb under 2021. Libraries were prepared through the immunoSEQ multiplex PCR assay. TCRdb took this table from immuneACCESS and kept in-frame rearrangements with V and J called. Such tables lack part of the clones; where checked against another copy, unresolved V genes explain under half of the gap, and the rest is unexplained. In this sample the table shows 90,000 to 95,000 clones, around 89% of which occur a single time. The biggest ten clones account for 12% of the sample. Reading the label with the study, this specimen's time point is: about 28 days (+/-7) after the second vaccine dose. Source: peripheral blood, taken 28 days after the second AZD1222 dose. These receptor sequences come from an adult who received the AZD1222 COVID-19 vaccine.

The CDR3 DNA sequence: TGTGCCAGCAGCCACATCGGTTACTCTGGAAACACCATATATTTT. Protein product: CASSHIGYSGNTIYF. The chain recombines TRBV6-8 with TRBJ1-3; D is uncertain. Germline loops: CDR1 MNHGY, CDR2 SAAAGT. V lost 6 bases to trimming and J lost 0 bases, with 12 bases between them. This CDR3 has 15 residues.

A single count supports this clone. The chain links TRBV12-3 or TRBV12-4 to TRBJ1-2; D remains ambiguous. V lost 2 bases, J lost 2 bases, and 3 bases lay in between. The CDR3 has 12 amino acids. CDR3: CASSLNNYGYTF. CDR3 nucleotide sequence: TGTGCCAGCAGTTTAAACAACTATGGCTACACCTTC.

The chain recombines TRBV7-9 with TRBJ1-4; 8 bases are a match to TRBD1. After removal of 4 bases from V and 8 bases from J, the junction contained 12 bases not matched to a gene. Germline lookup yields CDR1 SEHNR and CDR2 FQNEAQ (reference sequence). The CDR3 extends over 16 amino acids. The CDR3 reads CASSSSGQGEGEKLFF. The CDR3, as DNA: TGTGCCAGCAGCTCCTCTGGACAGGGCGAAGGGGAAAAACTGTTTTTT.

The chain combines TRBV11-2 with TRBJ2-3; D might be TRBD1 or TRBD2, each matching 5 bases. In germline, CDR1 is SGHAT, CDR2 FQNNGV. The length of the CDR3 is 14 residues. V gave up 4 bases and J gave up 6 bases, with 14 bases separating them. The CDR3 DNA reads as TGTGCCAGCAGCTCCGGATGGGGGTTGGATACGCAGTATTTT. Encoded protein: CASSSGWGLDTQYF.

The V and J genes are TRBV6-5 and TRBJ1-6; possibly TRBD1 for D (6 bases). V lost 5 bases to trimming and J lost 6 bases, with 14 bases between them. Germline V gene data show CDR1 as MNHEY and CDR2 as SVGAGI. CDR3 length: 15 residues. The CDR3 bases are TGTGCCAGCAGTAGGGCTCAGGGGAGTAATTCACCCCTCCACTTT. Protein: CASSRAQGSNSPLHF.

The V and J genes are TRBV11-3 and TRBJ2-7; TRBD2 aligns across 13 bases. V was pared by 5 bases and J by 4 bases, with 5 bases of the junction left unmatched. From germline, CDR1 is SGHNT and CDR2 YENEEA. This CDR3 region has 15 residues. CDR3 in DNA: TGTGCCAGCAGCCCGCGGACTAGCGGGGGTTACGAGCAGTACTTC. This encodes CASSPRTSGGYEQYF.

The gene calls are TRBV6-2 or TRBV6-3 and TRBJ2-7, with 8 nucleotides matching TRBD2. There are 19 residues in the CDR3. Germline V gives CDR1 MNHEY, CDR2 SVGEGT. The V segment lost 0 bases and the J segment 3 bases; nucleotides outside the gene matches: 16. Written as DNA, the CDR3 is TGTGCCAGCAGTTACTCGATGAGTAGCGGGACACGCCATTTCTACGAGCAGTACTTC. Its translation is CASSYSMSSGTRHFYEQYF.

The chain uses TRBV11-3 and TRBJ2-1; D might be TRBD2 (5 bases). V was shortened by 1 base and J by 0 bases, with 10 bases between the two germline ends. This CDR3 is built from 16 residues. CDR1 is SGHNT and CDR2 is YENEEA in the germline V gene. CDR3 coding DNA: TGTGCCAGCAGCTTAGTCGCGGGCCTCTCCTACAATGAGCAGTTCTTC. This sequence encodes CASSLVAGLSYNEQFF. Full variable domain (remainder filled in from reference TRBV11-3 and TRBJ2-1): EAGVVQSPRYKIIEKKQPVAFWCNPISGHNTLYWYLQNLGQGPELLIRYENEEAVDDSQLPKDRFSAERLKGVDSTLKIQPAELGDSAVYLCASSLVAGLSYNEQFFGPGTRLTVL.

This chain connects TRBV5-8 to TRBJ1-5; D unresolved. The germline V and J ends were trimmed by 3 bases and 10 bases, with 11 bases remaining between them. Germline V gives CDR1 SGHTS, CDR2 YDEGEE. There are 12 residues in the CDR3. CDR3: CASSSDLYPQHF. The DNA for the CDR3 is TGTGCCAGCAGCTCCGATTTATATCCCCAGCATTTT.

The chain carries TRBV6-1 and TRBJ1-4; 12 bases match TRBD1. This CDR3 has 15 amino acids. Germline assignment: CDR1 MNHNS and CDR2 SASEGT. The V gene end was trimmed by 1 base and the J gene end by 7 bases; junction bases not matched to a gene: 1. The chain's CDR3 is CASSEEGQGAEKLFF. CDR3 nucleotide sequence: TGTGCCAGCAGTGAAGAGGGACAGGGGGCTGAAAAACTGTTTTTT.

The V gene is TRBV7-8, the J gene TRBJ1-2, with D tentatively TRBD1 (6 bases). The V and J ends lost 0 bases and 6 bases respectively, with 11 bases between them. Germline loops: CDR1 SGHVS, CDR2 FQNEAQ. The CDR3 loop spans 14 amino acids. The CDR3 DNA is TGTGCCAGCAGCTTAGCAGGACAGACAAATGGCTACACCTTC. This gives the protein CASSLAGQTNGYTF. Filled out from reference TRBV7-8 and TRBJ1-2, the complete variable domain reads GAGVSQSPRYKVAKRGQDVALRCDPISGHVSLFWYQQALGQGPEFLTYFQNEAQLDKSGLPSDRFFAERPEGSVSTLKIQRTQQEDSAVYLCASSLAGQTNGYTFGSGTRLTVV.

This chain connects TRBV2 to TRBJ1-5; D unresolved. Per germline, CDR1 SNHLY and CDR2 FYNNEI. The CDR3 runs 14 residues. Trimming cost V 6 bases and J 2 bases, with 11 bases left between them. CDR3 in DNA: TGTGCCAGCAGGGGCGACGGGGGCAATCAGCCCCAGCATTTT. Translated, it gives CASRGDGGNQPQHF. Full variable domain (remainder filled in from reference TRBV2 and TRBJ1-5): EPEVTQTPSHQVTQMGQEVILRCVPISNHLYFYWYRQILGQKVEFLVSFYNNEISEKSEIFDDQFSVERPDGSNFTLKIRSTKLEDSAMYFCASRGDGGNQPQHFGDGTRLSIL.

This chain connects TRBV9 to TRBJ2-3; D gene uncertain. Trimming took off 0 bases at V and 1 base at J, with 9 bases between the two ends. The CDR3 loop spans 15 amino acids. In germline, CDR1 is SGDLS, CDR2 YYNGEE. The CDR3 sequence is CASSVAISRTDTQYF. Here the CDR3 DNA reads TGTGCCAGCAGCGTAGCTATTAGCCGCACAGATACGCAGTATTTT.

The chain joins TRBV2 to TRBJ2-3; TRBD2 agrees at 14 bases. CDR1 and CDR2 from the germline V gene are SNHLY and FYNNEI. V lost 1 base, J lost 6 bases, and 3 bases stayed unmatched. The CDR3 runs 16 residues. In DNA, the CDR3 is TGTGCCAGCAGTGAAGGGACTAGCGGGGGGAGGGATACGCAGTATTTT. Amino acid sequence: CASSEGTSGGRDTQYF.

The chain couples TRBV29-1 to TRBJ1-3; tentatively, D is TRBD1 (6 bases). Germline V gene sequence: CDR1 SQVTM, CDR2 ANQGSEA. CDR3 length: 13 amino acids. Trimming shortened V by 8 bases and J by 1 base, and 12 bases separated the two germline ends. CDR3 sequence reads: CSTTGSSGNTIYF. The CDR3 DNA sequence: TGCAGCACTACAGGGTCATCTGGAAACACCATATATTTT.

The chain recombines TRBV28 with TRBJ1-3, with D possibly matching TRBD1 (5 bases). The V and J ends lost 3 bases and 5 bases respectively, with 11 bases between them. The CDR3 covers 14 residues. Germline loops: CDR1 MDHEN, CDR2 SYDVKM. The CDR3 sequence is CASSFPGSRNTIYF. DNA of the CDR3: TGTGCCAGCAGTTTCCCAGGGTCGAGAAACACCATATATTTT.

This sequence joins TRBV7-2 and TRBJ2-1; unclear D gene. V shed 0 bases and J shed 7 bases, with 10 bases lying between them. The CDR3 has 14 residues. Germline V gene sequence: CDR1 SGHTA, CDR2 FQGNSA. The CDR3 reads CASSLAANTNEQFF. In DNA form, the CDR3 reads TGTGCCAGCAGCTTAGCCGCGAATACAAATGAGCAGTTCTTC.

V usage is TRBV27 and J usage is TRBJ2-1; D uncertain. The germline V gene has CDR1 MNHEY and CDR2 SMNVEV (reference sequence). V lost 5 bases and J lost 0, with 8 bases in between. The CDR3 is made up of 14 amino acids. This CDR3 is CASSGRYSYNEQFF. CDR3 nucleotides: TGTGCCAGCAGTGGACGCTACTCCTACAATGAGCAGTTCTTC.

J is TRBJ1-5 and V is TRBV19; 10 nucleotides agree with TRBD1. Germline assignment: CDR1 LNHDA and CDR2 SQIVND (reference sequence). This CDR3 comprises 13 residues. Trimming took 6 bases from V and 7 from J; bases not matched to a gene: 3. CDR3 sequence: CASSGTGEQPQHF. The CDR3 DNA reads TGTGCCAGTAGCGGGACAGGGGAGCAGCCCCAGCATTTT.

This clone was recorded a few times. This chain uses TRBV19 with TRBJ1-1, with unresolved D. V lost 5 bases and J 0 bases, leaving 7 bases between the germline ends. Germline V gives CDR1 LNHDA, CDR2 SQIVND (reference sequence). CDR3 length: 13 residues. CDR3 bases: TGTGCCAGTAGTGAGACTTTGAACACTGAAGCTTTCTTT. Translating it yields CASSETLNTEAFF. The full variable domain, its missing parts supplied by reference TRBV19 and TRBJ1-1, is DGGITQSPKYLFRKEGQNVTLSCEQNLNHDAMYWYRQDPGQGLRLIYYSQIVNDFQKGDIAEGYSVSREKKESFPLTVTSAQKNPTAFYLCASSETLNTEAFFGQGTRLTVV.

This rearrangement joins TRBV28 to TRBJ1-5; the D is unclear. This CDR3 is built from 15 residues. From germline, CDR1 is MDHEN and CDR2 SYDVKM. Trimming pared 5 bases from V and 0 bases from J, leaving 11 bases between. CDR3 sequence: CASSKQRYSNQPQHF. For the CDR3, the DNA is TGTGCCAGCAGTAAACAGCGATATAGCAATCAGCCCCAGCATTTT.

The gene calls are TRBV6-1 and TRBJ1-5; D gene unclear. The CDR3 is 14 residues long. With 0 bases removed from V and 4 bases from J, the gap between germline ends came to 7 bases. CDR1 is MNHNS and CDR2 is SASEGT in the germline V gene. CDR3 DNA sequence: TGTGCCAGCAGTGAAGCATCGGAGAATCAGCCCCAGCATTTT. Amino acid sequence: CASSEASENQPQHF.

V is TRBV9 and J is TRBJ2-7; 8 positions match TRBD1. Germline CDR1 SGDLS, CDR2 YYNGEE. There are 15 residues in the CDR3. With V trimmed by 3 bases and J by 7 bases, 12 bases remained unmatched. The CDR3 coding sequence is TGTGCCAGCAGCGCCCAGGTGACAGGGGTGAGAGAGCAGTACTTC. Translated: CASSAQVTGVREQYF. The full variable domain, with the rest looked up from reference TRBV9 and TRBJ2-7, is DSGVTQTPKHLITATGQRVTLRCSPRSGDLSVYWYQQSLDQGLQFLIQYYNGEERAKGNILERFSAQQFPDLHSELNLSSLELGDSALYFCASSAQVTGVREQYFGPGTRLTVT.

This chain joins TRBV21-1 and TRBJ1-1. TRBV21-1 is recorded as a pseudogene. This CDR3 is 15 amino acids long. The CDR3 is CASSKVRRTGTEAFF. The CDR3 DNA is TGTGCCAGCAGCAAAGTGAGGCGCACGGGCACTGAAGCTTTCTTT.